This T cell receptor (beta chain) was documented in a study of T-cell reconstitution after alpha-beta-depleted transplantation in children. Whole-study results and caveats: T-cell numbers and diversity one year post-transplant derived largely from freshly generated T cells.

The germline V gene has CDR1 LGHDT and CDR2 YNNKEL (reference sequence). The CDR3 consists of 15 residues. The V and J ends lost 2 bases and 4 bases respectively, with 12 bases between them. With respect to this clonotype: What it binds is not known.

Unique molecular identifiers tagged the TCRbeta library. TCRdb passed the PCR reads through MiXCR, listing each CDR3 protein once. The sample has about 220,000 distinct CDR3 sequences, roughly 18% seen once; the top ten hold around 44%. The TCR was taken from a male patient between 2 and 10 years old who had a stem cell transplant for acute lymphoblastic leukemia, so the T cells may come from the graft donor. The chain is built from TRBV3-1 and TRBJ2-1, with TRBD1 as a possible D gene (6 bases). Material: PBMCs, mostly from graft donor cells, obtained 360 days after TCRalphabeta/CD19-depleted stem cell transplant. CDR3 nucleotide sequence: TGTGCCAGCAGCCAAAATCTGGACAGTTACAATGAGCAGTTCTTC. Residues: CASSQNLDSYNEQFF.